The source of this T cell receptor beta chain is a study of blood T cell repertoires in COVID-19. Sequencing used immunoSEQ multiplex PCR; TCRdb keeps in-frame clones, though not all of them. The sample consists of some 330,000 clones, roughly 88% of them appearing once. Germline CDR1 ENHRY, CDR2 SYGVKD. V was clipped by 0 bases and J by 5 bases, with 11 bases between them. This CDR3 comprises 16 residues. This sequence joins TRBV10-3 and TRBJ1-6, with D perhaps matching TRBD1 (5 bases). The sequenced sample consisted of PBMCs or T cells enriched from blood (not recorded which). This receptor was taken from a man in his thirties or forties who had recovered from COVID-19. CDR3 residues: CAISESQGNNNSPLHF. The DNA for the CDR3 is TGTGCCATCAGTGAGTCGCAGGGCAACAATAATTCACCCCTCCACTTT.